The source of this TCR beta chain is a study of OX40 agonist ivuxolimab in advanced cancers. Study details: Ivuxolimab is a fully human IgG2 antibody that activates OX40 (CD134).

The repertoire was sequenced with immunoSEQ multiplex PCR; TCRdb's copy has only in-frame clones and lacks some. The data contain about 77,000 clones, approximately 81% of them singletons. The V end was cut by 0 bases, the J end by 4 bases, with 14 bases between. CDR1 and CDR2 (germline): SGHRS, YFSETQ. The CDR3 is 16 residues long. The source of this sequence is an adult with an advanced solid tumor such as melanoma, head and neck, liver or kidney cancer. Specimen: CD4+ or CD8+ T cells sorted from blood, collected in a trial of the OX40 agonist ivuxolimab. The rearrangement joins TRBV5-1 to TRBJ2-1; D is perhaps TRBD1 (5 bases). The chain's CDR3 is CASSLVAGIGYNEQFF. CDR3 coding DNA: TGCGCCAGCAGCTTGGTCGCAGGGATTGGATACAATGAGCAGTTCTTC.